The 3 T cell receptor beta chains below were found in one sample sequenced in a study of shared clonotypes between healthy human individuals. Clones were sequenced by immunoSEQ multiplex PCR, and TCRdb holds only the in-frame ones, with some missing. The table has some 2,000,000 clones, roughly 96% seen once. The sequencing input was naive CD4+ T cells sorted from blood. The sample's subset: CD45RA+ positively selected. These receptors were taken from a man younger than 35 in good health.

The chain employs TRBV9 and TRBJ2-2; 10 nucleotides agree with TRBD2. CDR1 and CDR2 (germline): SGDLS, YYNGEE. The length of the CDR3 is 16 residues. Unmatched junction bases numbered 3, after V lost 0 bases and J lost 4 bases. CDR3 DNA sequence: TGTGCCAGCAGCGTAGAAAGCGGGAGGGCCACCGGGGAGCTGTTTTTT. Translating gives CASSVESGRATGELFF. The full variable domain, completed using reference TRBV9 and TRBJ2-2, is DSGVTQTPKHLITATGQRVTLRCSPRSGDLSVYWYQQSLDQGLQFLIQYYNGEERAKGNILERFSAQQFPDLHSELNLSSLELGDSALYFCASSVESGRATGELFFGEGSRLTVL.

The V gene is TRBV7-2, the J gene TRBJ2-1; D perhaps matches TRBD2 (5 bases). Per the germline V gene, CDR1 is SGHTA and CDR2 is FQGNSA. The CDR3 contains 15 residues. V was cut by 1 base and J by 0 bases, with 7 bases left in between. CDR3 sequence (DNA): TGTGCCAGCAGCTTAGGGACTGTCTCCTACAATGAGCAGTTCTTC. Protein: CASSLGTVSYNEQFF.

The rearrangement joins TRBV30 to TRBJ1-2, with no clear D. Germline values: CDR1 GTSNPN, CDR2 SVGIG (reference sequence). This CDR3 has 11 amino acids. V gave up 2 bases and J gave up 8 bases, with 9 bases separating them. CDR3 residues: CAWSRWAGYTF. Written as DNA, the CDR3 is TGTGCCTGGAGTCGGTGGGCCGGCTACACCTTC.